This T cell receptor beta chain was retrieved from a study of shared clonotypes between healthy human individuals. Study-wide results and limits: What limited the represented genetic and exposure-history diversity was the small number of donors. The generation probabilities recorded for non-shared clonotypes fell below those of clonotypes shared by all four donors.

This CDR3 contains 16 residues. V was pared by 0 bases and J by 3 bases, with 2 bases of the junction left unmatched. The V gene's germline CDR1 is SGHRS and CDR2 YFSETQ. Method: immunoSEQ multiplex PCR; TCRdb's copy keeps in-frame clones and lacks some. In the table there are about 1 million clones, roughly 75% of which are singletons. Concerning this clone: Its antigen is undetermined.

The TCR was taken from a man aged 18-30 years in good health. Sequencing was carried out using memory CD4+ T cells sorted from blood. Subset specified: CD45RA-negative fraction. The chain joins TRBV5-1 to TRBJ2-2, with 10 bases matching TRBD2. CDR3 DNA sequence: TGCGCCAGCAGCTTGGCTAGCGGGAGCCACACCGGGGAGCTGTTTTTT. Amino acid sequence: CASSLASGSHTGELFF.